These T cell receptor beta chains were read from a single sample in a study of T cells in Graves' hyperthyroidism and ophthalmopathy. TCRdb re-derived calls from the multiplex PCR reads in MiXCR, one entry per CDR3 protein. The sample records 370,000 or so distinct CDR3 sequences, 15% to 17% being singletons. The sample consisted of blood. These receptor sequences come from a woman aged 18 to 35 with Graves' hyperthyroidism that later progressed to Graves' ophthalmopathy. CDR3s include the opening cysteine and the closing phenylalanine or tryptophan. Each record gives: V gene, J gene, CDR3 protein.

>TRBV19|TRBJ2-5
CASRNGGLRETQYF
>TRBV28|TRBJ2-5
CASRAGTSLQETQYF
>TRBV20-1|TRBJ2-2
CSASPRSASGYGELFF
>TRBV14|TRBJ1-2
CASSQVDGPYGYTF
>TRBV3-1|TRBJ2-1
CASSLREEQFF
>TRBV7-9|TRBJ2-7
CASSFSHGLAAYEQYF
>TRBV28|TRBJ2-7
CASSLPDRNYEQYF
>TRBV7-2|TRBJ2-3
CASSLSDTQYF
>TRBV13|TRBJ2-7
CASSLGLAGIYEQYF
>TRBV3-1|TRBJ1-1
CASSQGYRTEAFF
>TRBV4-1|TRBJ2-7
CASMSFSYEQYF
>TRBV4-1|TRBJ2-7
CASSPSQGLYEQYF
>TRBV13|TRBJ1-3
CASSLGQGAGGNTIYF
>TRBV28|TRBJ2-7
CASSNGAGYEQYF
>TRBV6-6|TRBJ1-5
CASSYSDRVFYSNQPQHF
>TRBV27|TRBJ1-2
CASISLRGRAGGYTF
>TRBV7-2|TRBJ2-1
CASSLSSFNEQFF
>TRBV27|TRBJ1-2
CASRTHPVQGASYGYTF
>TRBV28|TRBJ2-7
CASSTQIIKREKGSYEQYF
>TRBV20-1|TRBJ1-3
CSAVSGFGNTIYF
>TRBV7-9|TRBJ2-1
CASTLGRRYNEQFF
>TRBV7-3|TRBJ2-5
CASSRTGRGRTQYF
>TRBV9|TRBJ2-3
CASSVIAVTDTQYF
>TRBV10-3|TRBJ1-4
CAISESTGAHEKLFF
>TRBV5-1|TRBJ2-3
CASSLSLGPPDTQYF
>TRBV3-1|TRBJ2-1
CASSQLATSQQFF
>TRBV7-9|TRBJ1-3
CASSLVGTADSGNTIYF
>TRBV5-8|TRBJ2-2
CASSSRRTGELFF
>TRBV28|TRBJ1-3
CASLTGGSGNTIYF
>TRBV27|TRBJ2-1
CASSSALTSYNEQFF
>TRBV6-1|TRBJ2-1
CASSTTGQLSSYNEQFF
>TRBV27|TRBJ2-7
CASSTRGGPYEQYF
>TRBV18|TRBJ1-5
CASSRGGPDSNQPQHF
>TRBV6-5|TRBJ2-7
CASSYSGTESYEQYF
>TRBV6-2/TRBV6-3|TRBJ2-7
CASNPMGLAGHYEQYF
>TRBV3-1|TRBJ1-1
CASSQRWRGRPTEAFF
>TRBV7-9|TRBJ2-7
CASSWGQGAYPYEQYF
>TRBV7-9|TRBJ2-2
CASSLPGQENTGELFF